The 10 T cell receptor beta chains given below trace back to one sample, sequenced in a study of siplizumab effects on memory and regulatory T cells. Coculture of mixed lymphocyte reaction cells was performed at 37°C for 5 to 7 days. The method was immunoSEQ multiplex PCR; TCRdb's version includes in-frame clones alone and lacks a portion of them. Of 15,000 to 20,000 clones listed, 44% are singletons. The antigens of these receptors remain unknown. Sequenced: CFSE-low (dividing) CD4+ T cells sorted from an allogeneic mixed lymphocyte reaction. The receptors shown here come from a human donor in good health; the cells came from an allogeneic mixed lymphocyte reaction. Some clones in this sample may be carry-over from other donors' samples.

This clone was detected only a few times. The chain carries TRBV19 and TRBJ2-2, with D perhaps TRBD1 (6 bases). Trimming took off 6 bases at V and 2 bases at J, with 10 bases between the two ends. The V gene's germline CDR1 is LNHDA and CDR2 SQIVND (reference sequence). The CDR3 is 14 residues long. CDR3 region: CASRKGGNTGELFF. The CDR3 DNA sequence: TGTGCCAGTAGAAAAGGGGGAAACACCGGGGAGCTGTTTTTT.

The chain joins TRBV6-5 to TRBJ1-1, with D unresolved. This CDR3 region has 11 residues. Germline CDR1 and CDR2: MNHEY and SVGAGI. Trimming cost V 10 bases and J 11 bases, with 17 bases left between them. CDR3 region: CATGGTGQAFF. The CDR3 nucleotides are TGTGCCACAGGCGGAACTGGGCAGGCTTTCTTT.

The rearrangement uses TRBV18 and TRBJ2-5, with 8 bases fitting TRBD1. The last part of the DNA fits TRBJ2-7 better; the J call may be wrong. Germline V gene data show CDR1 as KGHSH and CDR2 as LQKENI. This CDR3 contains 15 residues. This CDR3 reads CASSPWQGATYEQYF. CDR3 nucleotides: TGTGCCAGCTCACCATGGCAGGGGGCCACCTACGAGCAGTACTTC.

This clone was found many times. The chain combines TRBV4-2 with TRBJ2-7; D call uncertain. CDR1 is LGHNA and CDR2 is YNFKEQ in the germline V gene. Between the trimmed V and J ends, which lost 0 bases and 4 bases, there was a span of 10 bases. The CDR3 covers 14 residues. The CDR3 sequence: CASSQDFTRYEQYF. The CDR3 nucleotides read TGTGCCAGCAGCCAAGATTTCACGAGGTACGAGCAGTACTTC.

The gene calls are TRBV5-6 and TRBJ1-6, with 8 bases identical to TRBD1. This CDR3 is 14 amino acids long. V shed 1 base and J 10 bases; nucleotides not matched to a gene: 4. Germline CDR1 reads SGHDT; CDR2 reads YYEEEE. The CDR3 bases are TGTGCCAGCAGCTTGTCAGGGGGCTACTCACCCCTCCACTTT. Amino acid sequence: CASSLSGGYSPLHF.

The chain uses TRBV5-1 and TRBJ2-5; no reliable D call. Germline values: CDR1 SGHRS, CDR2 YFSETQ. V was trimmed by 0 bases and J by 5 bases, leaving 8 bases between them. The CDR3 is 13 residues long. The CDR3 sequence: CASSLAHPETQYF. The CDR3 DNA follows: TGCGCCAGCAGCTTGGCCCACCCGGAGACCCAGTACTTC.

V is TRBV5-4 and J is TRBJ2-7; D gene ambiguous. Looked up from germline, CDR1 is SGHNT and CDR2 is YYREEE (reference sequence). V was cut by 2 bases and J by 4 bases, with 7 bases left in between. The CDR3 totals 12 residues. CDR3 amino acids: CASSFQQYEQYF. Written as DNA, the CDR3 is TGTGCCAGCAGCTTTCAACAGTACGAGCAGTACTTC.

In regard to this clone: A far bigger clonotype differs at one base, so this is likely a read error. This chain joins TRBV11-2 and TRBJ2-1; a possible D gene is TRBD1 (5 bases). The V end was cut by 1 base, the J end by 8 bases, with 15 bases between. The CDR3 extends over 15 amino acids. Germline V CDR1 and CDR2: SGHAT, FQNNGV. The CDR3 here is CASSLAAGYDHEQFF. The CDR3 DNA is TGTGCCAGCAGCTTAGCGGCAGGGTACGACCATGAGCAGTTCTTC.

This clone is deemed medium-sized. CDR3: CASSPTGSYGYTF. For the CDR3, the DNA is TGTGCCAGCTCACCGACAGGGTCCTATGGCTACACCTTC. This chain joins TRBV18 and TRBJ1-2; 7 nucleotides match TRBD1. Germline V lookup: CDR1 KGHSH, CDR2 LQKENI. The V gene end was trimmed by 3 bases and the J gene end by 4 bases; junction bases not matched to a gene: 2. This CDR3 region has 13 residues.

V is TRBV5-6 and J is TRBJ2-7; 13 bases are a match to TRBD2. Germline trimming cut 4 bases from V and 3 bases from J; bases unmatched to any gene: 10. The CDR3 extends over 17 amino acids. Germline-derived CDR1 and CDR2 are SGHDT and YYEEEE. CDR3 protein: CASSMIAGTSGIYEQYF. The CDR3 nucleotides are TGTGCCAGCAGCATGATAGCCGGGACTAGCGGGATCTACGAGCAGTACTTC.